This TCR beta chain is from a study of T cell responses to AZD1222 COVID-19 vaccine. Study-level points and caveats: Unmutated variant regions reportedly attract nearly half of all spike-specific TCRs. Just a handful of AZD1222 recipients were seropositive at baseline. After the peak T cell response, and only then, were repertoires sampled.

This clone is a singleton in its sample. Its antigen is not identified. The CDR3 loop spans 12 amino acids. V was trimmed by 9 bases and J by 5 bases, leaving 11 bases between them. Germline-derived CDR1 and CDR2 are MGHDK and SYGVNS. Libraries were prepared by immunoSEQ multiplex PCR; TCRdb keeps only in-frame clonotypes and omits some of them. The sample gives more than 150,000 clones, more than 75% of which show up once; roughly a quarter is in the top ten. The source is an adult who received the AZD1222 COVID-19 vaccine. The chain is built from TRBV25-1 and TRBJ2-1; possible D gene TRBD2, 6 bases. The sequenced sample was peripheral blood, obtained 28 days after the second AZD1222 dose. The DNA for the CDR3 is TGTGCCAGTAGCGGAGATGACAATGAGCAGTTCTTC. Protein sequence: CASSGDDNEQFF.